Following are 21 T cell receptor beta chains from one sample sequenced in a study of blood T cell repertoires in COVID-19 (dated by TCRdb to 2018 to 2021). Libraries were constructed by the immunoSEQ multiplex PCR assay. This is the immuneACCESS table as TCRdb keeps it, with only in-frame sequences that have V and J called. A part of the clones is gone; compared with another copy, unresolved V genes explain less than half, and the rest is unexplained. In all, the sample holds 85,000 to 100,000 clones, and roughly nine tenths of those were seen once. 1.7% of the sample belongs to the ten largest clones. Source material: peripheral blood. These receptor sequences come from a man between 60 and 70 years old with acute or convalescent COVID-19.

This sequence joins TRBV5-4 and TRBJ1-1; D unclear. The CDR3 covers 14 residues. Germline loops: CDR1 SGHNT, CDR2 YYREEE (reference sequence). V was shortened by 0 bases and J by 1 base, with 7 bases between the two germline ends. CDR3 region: CASSLAHGNTEAFF. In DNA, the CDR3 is TGTGCCAGCAGCTTGGCCCACGGGAACACTGAAGCTTTCTTT.

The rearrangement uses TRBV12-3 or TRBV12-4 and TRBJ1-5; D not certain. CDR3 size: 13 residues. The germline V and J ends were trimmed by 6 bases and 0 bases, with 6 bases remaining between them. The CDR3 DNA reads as TGTGCCAGCAGGTCTACTAGCAATCAGCCCCAGCATTTT. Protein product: CASRSTSNQPQHF.

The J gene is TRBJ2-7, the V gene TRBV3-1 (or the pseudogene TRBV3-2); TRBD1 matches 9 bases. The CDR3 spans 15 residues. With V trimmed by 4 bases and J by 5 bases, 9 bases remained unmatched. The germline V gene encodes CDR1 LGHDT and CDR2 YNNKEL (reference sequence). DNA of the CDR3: TGTGCCAGCAGCCTTCGGGACAGGGCTGTCCACGAGCAGTACTTC. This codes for CASSLRDRAVHEQYF.

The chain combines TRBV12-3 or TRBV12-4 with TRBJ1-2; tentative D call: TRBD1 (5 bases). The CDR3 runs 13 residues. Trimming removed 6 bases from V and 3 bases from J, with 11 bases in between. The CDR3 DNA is TGTGCCAGCAGGTACCAGGGCCACTATGGCTACACCTTC. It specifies CASRYQGHYGYTF.

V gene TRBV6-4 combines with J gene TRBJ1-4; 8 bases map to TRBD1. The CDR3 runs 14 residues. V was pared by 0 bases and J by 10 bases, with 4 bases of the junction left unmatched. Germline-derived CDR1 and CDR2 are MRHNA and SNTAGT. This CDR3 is CASSDSNRGGKLFF. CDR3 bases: TGTGCCAGCAGTGACTCTAACAGGGGGGGAAAACTGTTTTTT.

This chain's CDR3 is CASSPRTGSGYSNQPQHF. DNA of the CDR3: TGTGCCAGCAGCCCCCGGACAGGGTCGGGCTATAGCAATCAGCCCCAGCATTTT. The chain is built from TRBV7-2 and TRBJ1-5, with 8 bases fitting TRBD1. The V gene end was trimmed by 5 bases and the J gene end by 0 bases; junction bases not matched to a gene: 12. The CDR3 covers 18 residues. The germline V gene has CDR1 SGHTA and CDR2 FQGNSA.

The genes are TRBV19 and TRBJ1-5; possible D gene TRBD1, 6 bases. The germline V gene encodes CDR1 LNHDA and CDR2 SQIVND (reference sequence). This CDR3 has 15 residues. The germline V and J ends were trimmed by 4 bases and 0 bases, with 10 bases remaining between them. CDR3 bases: TGTGCCAGTAGTACCCGGACAGCTAGCAATCAGCCCCAGCATTTT. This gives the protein CASSTRTASNQPQHF.

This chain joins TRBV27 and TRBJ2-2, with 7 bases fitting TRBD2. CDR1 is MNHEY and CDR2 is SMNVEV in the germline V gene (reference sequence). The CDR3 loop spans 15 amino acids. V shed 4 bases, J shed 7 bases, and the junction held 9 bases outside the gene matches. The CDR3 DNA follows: TGTGCCAGCAGTTCCGGCTGGGGGGGTAGCGGGGAGCTGTTTTTT. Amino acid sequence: CASSSGWGGSGELFF.

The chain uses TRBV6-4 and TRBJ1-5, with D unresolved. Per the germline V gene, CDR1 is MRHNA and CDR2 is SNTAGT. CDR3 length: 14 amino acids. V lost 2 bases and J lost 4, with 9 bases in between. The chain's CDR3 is CASSDTPGNQPQHF. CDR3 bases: TGTGCCAGCAGTGACACCCCGGGAAATCAGCCCCAGCATTTT.

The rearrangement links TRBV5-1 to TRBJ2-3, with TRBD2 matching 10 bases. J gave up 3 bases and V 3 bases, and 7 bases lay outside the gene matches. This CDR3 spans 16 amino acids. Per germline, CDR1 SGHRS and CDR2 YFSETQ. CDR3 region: CASSSRSAGGTDTQYF. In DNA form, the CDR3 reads TGCGCCAGCAGCTCCCGTTCAGCGGGGGGGACAGATACGCAGTATTTT.

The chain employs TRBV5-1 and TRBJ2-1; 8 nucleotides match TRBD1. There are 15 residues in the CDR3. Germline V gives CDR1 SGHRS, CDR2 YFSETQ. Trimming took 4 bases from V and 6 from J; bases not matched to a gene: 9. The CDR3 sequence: CASSPQGGQGNEQFF. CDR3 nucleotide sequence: TGCGCCAGCAGCCCACAGGGGGGTCAGGGCAATGAGCAGTTCTTC.

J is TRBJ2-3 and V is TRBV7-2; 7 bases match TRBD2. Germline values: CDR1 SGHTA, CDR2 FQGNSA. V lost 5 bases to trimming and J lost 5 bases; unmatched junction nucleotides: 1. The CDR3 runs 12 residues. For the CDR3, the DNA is TGTGCCAGCAGCCGGGGGGTAGATACGCAGTATTTT. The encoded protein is CASSRGVDTQYF.

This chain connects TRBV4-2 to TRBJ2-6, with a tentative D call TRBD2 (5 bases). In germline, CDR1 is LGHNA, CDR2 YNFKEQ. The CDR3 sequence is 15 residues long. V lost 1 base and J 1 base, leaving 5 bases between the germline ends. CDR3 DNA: TGTGCCAGCAGCCAAGCGGGATCTGGGGCCAACGTCCTGACTTTC. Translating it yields CASSQAGSGANVLTF.

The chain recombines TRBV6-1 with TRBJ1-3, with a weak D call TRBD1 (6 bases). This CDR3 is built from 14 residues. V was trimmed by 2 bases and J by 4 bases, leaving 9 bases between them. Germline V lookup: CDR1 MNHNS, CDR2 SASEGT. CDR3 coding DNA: TGTGCCAGCAGTGAATCAGGGGAAGGAAACACCATATATTTT. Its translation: CASSESGEGNTIYF.

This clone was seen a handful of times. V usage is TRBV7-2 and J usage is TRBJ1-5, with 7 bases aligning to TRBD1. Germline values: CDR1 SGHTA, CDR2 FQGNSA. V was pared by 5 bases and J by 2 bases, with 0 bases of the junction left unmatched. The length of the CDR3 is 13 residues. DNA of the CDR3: TGTGCCAGCAGCGGACAGGGCAATCAGCCCCAGCATTTT. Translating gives CASSGQGNQPQHF.

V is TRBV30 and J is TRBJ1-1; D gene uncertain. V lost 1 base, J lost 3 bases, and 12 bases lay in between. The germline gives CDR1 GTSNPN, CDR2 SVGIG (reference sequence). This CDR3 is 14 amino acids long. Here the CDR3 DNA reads TGTGCCTGGAGTGCAAAAGGGAGGTACACTGAAGCTTTCTTT. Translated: CAWSAKGRYTEAFF. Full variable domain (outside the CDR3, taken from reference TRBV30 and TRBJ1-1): SQTIHQWPATLVQPVGSPLSLECTVEGTSNPNLYWYRQAAGRGLQLLFYSVGIGQISSEVPQNLSASRPQDRQFILSSKKLLLSDSGFYLCAWSAKGRYTEAFFGQGTRLTVV.

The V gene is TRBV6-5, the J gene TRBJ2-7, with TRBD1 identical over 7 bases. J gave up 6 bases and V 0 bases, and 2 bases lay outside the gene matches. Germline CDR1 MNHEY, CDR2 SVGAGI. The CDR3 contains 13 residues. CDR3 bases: TGTGCCAGCAGTTACTCACAGGGGAGCGAGCAGTACGTC. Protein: CASSYSQGSEQYV.

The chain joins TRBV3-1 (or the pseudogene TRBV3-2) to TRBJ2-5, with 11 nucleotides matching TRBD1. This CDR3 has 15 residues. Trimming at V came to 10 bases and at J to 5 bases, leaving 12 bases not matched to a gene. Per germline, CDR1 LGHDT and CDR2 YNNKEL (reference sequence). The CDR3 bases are TGTGCCACCCGGAGCCGGACAGGGGGCCAGGAGACCCAGTACTTC. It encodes CATRSRTGGQETQYF.

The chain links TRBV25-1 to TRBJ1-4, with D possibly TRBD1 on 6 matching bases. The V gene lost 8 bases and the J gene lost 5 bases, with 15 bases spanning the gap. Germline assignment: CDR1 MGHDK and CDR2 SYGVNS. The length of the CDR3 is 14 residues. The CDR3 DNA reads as TGTGCCAGCGTGGCAGGGGCGCGGAATGAAAAACTGTTTTTT. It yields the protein CASVAGARNEKLFF.

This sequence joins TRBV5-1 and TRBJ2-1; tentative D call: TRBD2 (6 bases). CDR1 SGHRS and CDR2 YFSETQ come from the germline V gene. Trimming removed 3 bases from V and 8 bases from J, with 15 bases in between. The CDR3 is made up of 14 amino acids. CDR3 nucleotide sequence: TGCGCCAGCAGCTCACAGACTAGTTCCCATGAGCAGTTCTTC. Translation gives CASSSQTSSHEQFF.

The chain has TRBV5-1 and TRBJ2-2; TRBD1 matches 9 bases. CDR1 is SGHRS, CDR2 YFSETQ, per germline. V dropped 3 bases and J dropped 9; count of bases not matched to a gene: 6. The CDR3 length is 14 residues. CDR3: CASSSGQGSWELFF. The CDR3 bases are TGCGCCAGCAGCTCGGGACAGGGTAGTTGGGAGCTGTTTTTT.